This record concerns one TCR beta chain sequence. The data originate from a study of blood T cell repertoires in COVID-19. Study overall: COVID-19 samples, acute and convalescent, were from the United States, Italy and Spain. In each case, the material was cDNA or gDNA derived from T cells, B-cell-depleted T cells, or PBMCs.

Authors' data handling: Counts of nucleated cells, estimated from reference gene primer amplification, were obtained. Here immunoSEQ multiplex PCR was the method, and the copy in TCRdb shows in-frame clones only, minus some. V and J calls and clone size come straight from that table; D and trimming were deduced from the DNA. The sample consists of 110,000 to 150,000 clones, around 82% of them appearing once. V lost 4 bases to trimming and J lost 2 bases; unmatched junction nucleotides: 12. The CDR3 loop spans 17 amino acids. Per the germline V gene, CDR1 is LNHDA and CDR2 is SQIVND (reference sequence).

This receptor was obtained from a woman aged 45-59 years with acute or convalescent COVID-19. The chain couples TRBV19 to TRBJ2-3; 7 bases are shared with TRBD1. The source material was peripheral blood. In nucleotides, the CDR3 is TGTGCCAGTAGTACCACGGCCAGGGGGACGATCACAGATACGCAGTATTTT. Translation gives CASSTTARGTITDTQYF.